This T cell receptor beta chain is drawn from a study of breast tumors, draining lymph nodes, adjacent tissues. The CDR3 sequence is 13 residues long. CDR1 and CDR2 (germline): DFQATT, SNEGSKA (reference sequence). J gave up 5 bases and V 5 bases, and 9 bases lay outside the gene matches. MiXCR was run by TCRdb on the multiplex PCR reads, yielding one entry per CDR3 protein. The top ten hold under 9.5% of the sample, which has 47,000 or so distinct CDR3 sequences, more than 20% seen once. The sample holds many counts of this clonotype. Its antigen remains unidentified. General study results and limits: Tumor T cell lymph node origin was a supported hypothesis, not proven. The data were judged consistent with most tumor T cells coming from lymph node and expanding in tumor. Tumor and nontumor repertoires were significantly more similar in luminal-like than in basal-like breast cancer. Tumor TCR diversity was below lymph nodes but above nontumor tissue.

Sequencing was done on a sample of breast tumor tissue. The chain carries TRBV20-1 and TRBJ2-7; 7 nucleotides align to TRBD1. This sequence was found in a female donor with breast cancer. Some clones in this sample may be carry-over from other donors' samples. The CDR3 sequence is CSALTGLSDEQYF. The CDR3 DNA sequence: TGCAGTGCTTTGACAGGGTTAAGCGACGAGCAGTACTTC.